This TCR beta chain was sequenced during a study of T cells after yellow fever vaccination (dated by TCRdb to between 2017 and 2020). Background on the whole study: The SMART-Seq v4 Ultra Low Input RNA kit was used to prepare libraries from fractions with low cell numbers. Bulk TCR alpha and beta repertoires were sequenced longitudinally to track T-cell clones before and after primary and booster YFV17D yellow fever vaccination. Two healthy male donors made up the cohort, one aged 18 to 30 years and the other aged 30 to 40 years. Bulk PBMC replicates and cell subsets were isolated from blood drawn at multiple timepoints before and after both primary and secondary immunization. Study-level results and caveats: Computational filtering was required because FACS-sorted repertoires could contain abundant contaminating clonotypes from the bulk population. A small share of clonotypes was detected in both CD4 and CD8 compartments, with the overlap likely arising from convergent recombination. Most clones expanded after primary vaccination were re-detected after the booster (approximately 96% of CD4 and approximately 88% of CD8), suggesting broad memory maintenance. Compared with the primary T-cell response, the secondary T-cell response was weaker but faster, peaking on day 5 rather than day 15. Because only a couple of donors were included in the study, the extent to which the findings can be generalized is limited.

Sequencing was carried out with an Illumina NovaSeq 6000. Synthesis of TCR cDNA relied on 5'RACE template switching, a step that introduced a universal primer site along with unique molecular identifiers. Priming for cDNA synthesis came from both the TCR alpha and TCR beta constant segments. Library amplification used two PCR steps, and the second PCR step added sample barcodes and sequencing adapters. Libraries were sequenced on Illumina HiSeq 2500 (2x100 bp) or NovaSeq (2x150 bp). Per the authors' processing: Demultiplexing of reads and collapsing into UMI consensus sequences were performed with MIGEC, and V(D)J alignment was carried out with MiXCR. Clonotypes responding to the vaccine were identified with edgeR on replicate PBMC samples, with the criteria of FDR below 0.01 and a log2 fold change above 5 up to day 15. Each bulk clonotype was labeled CD4 or CD8 based on which sequenced repertoire, CD4 or CD8, contained the clonotype at higher abundance. The raw public data were reprocessed by TCRdb itself: fastp quality trimming at Q25, MiXCR clonotype calling, in-frame beta chains only. Every distinct CDR3 protein forms one entry, paired with its most common genes and DNA. None of the V and J calls come from the authors' own analysis; TCRdb made them. For this sample the table gives about 260,000 distinct CDR3 sequences, of which around 5.3% were detected only once. The ten largest clones represent 2.5% to 4% of the sample.

The CDR3, from cysteine to phenylalanine, totals 14 residues. Here the CDR3 DNA is all that survives: 42 bases in frame from base 1. Trimming costs V 2 bases and J 1 base, and their ends lie 8 bases apart. The germline V gene sets CDR1 to SGHAT and CDR2 to FQNNGV. This clonotype came up many times. Its antigen target is currently unknown. No much larger clonotype is one base removed from it; base qualities were not supplied. This sample's treatment or condition label indicates: live attenuated yellow fever vaccine strain. A standard Ficoll-Paque protocol was used to isolate PBMCs from peripheral blood. Dynabeads CD4 and CD8 positive selection kits were used to isolate CD4 and CD8 T-cell fractions. TriZol was used to extract RNA from bulk PBMCs, from CD4 and CD8 fractions, and from dextramer-positive and dextramer-negative fractions.

Here the sequenced sample was CD4+ T cells sorted from PBMCs, taken on the day of the yellow fever booster vaccination. The chain is encoded by TRBV11-2 joined to TRBJ2-5, with no reliable assignment of the D segment. The receptor comes from a man younger than 35 who received the YFV17D yellow fever vaccine. The CDR3 is CASSLWALQETQYF. The nucleotides are TGTGCCAGCAGCTTATGGGCACTCCAAGAGACCCAGTACTTC. Full variable domain (CDR3 extended with the reference TRBV11-2 and TRBJ2-5 proteins): EAGVAQSPRYKIIEKRQSVAFWCNPISGHATLYWYQQILGQGPKLLIQFQNNGVVDDSQLPKDRFSAERLKGVDSTLKIQPAKLEDSAVYLCASSLWALQETQYFGPGTRLLVL.